The 24 T cell receptor beta chains below were found in one sample sequenced in a study of OX40 agonist ivuxolimab in advanced cancers. Sequenced by immunoSEQ multiplex PCR; TCRdb stores in-frame clones only, minus some. The sample contains 38,000 or so clones, more than 70% of which appear only once. The source material was CD4+ or CD8+ T cells sorted from blood, sampled in a trial of the OX40 agonist ivuxolimab. These receptors all stem from an adult with an advanced solid tumor such as melanoma, head and neck, liver or kidney cancer.

V usage is TRBV19 and J usage is TRBJ2-1; D call uncertain. CDR1 is LNHDA and CDR2 is SQIVND in the germline V gene (reference sequence). CDR3 size: 14 residues. V gave up 5 bases and J gave up 1 base, with 9 bases separating them. The CDR3 reads CASSSSPSYNEQFF. The CDR3, as DNA: TGTGCCAGTAGTTCCTCCCCTTCCTACAATGAGCAGTTCTTC.

This clone was counted a few times. CDR3 residues: CASSIGQPQHF. The CDR3, as DNA: TGTGCCAGTAGTATCGGTCAGCCCCAGCATTTT. J is TRBJ1-5 and V is TRBV19, with D uncertain. Germline V gene sequence: CDR1 LNHDA, CDR2 SQIVND (reference sequence). This CDR3 comprises 11 residues. The ends were cut back, 3 bases at V and 6 bases at J, with 3 bases in the middle.

CDR3 nucleotides: TGTGCCAGCAGCTTAACGTGGACTAGCGGGAAAGGCGAGCAGTACTTC. The encoded protein is CASSLTWTSGKGEQYF. V gene TRBV7-3 combines with J gene TRBJ2-7; 12 positions match TRBD2. The CDR3 extends over 16 amino acids. The J segment lost 6 bases and the V segment lost 0 bases, leaving 6 bases of the junction unmatched. CDR1 is SGHTA, CDR2 FQGTGA, per germline.

The gene calls are TRBV28 and TRBJ1-1, with D hard to call. The V gene's germline CDR1 is MDHEN and CDR2 SYDVKM. The ends were cut back, 3 bases at V and 5 bases at J, with 13 bases in the middle. CDR3 size: 14 residues. CDR3 DNA sequence: TGTGCCAGCAGTTTCTTATTAGGGAGTACTGAAGCTTTCTTT. It yields the protein CASSFLLGSTEAFF.

This rearrangement joins TRBV6-5 to TRBJ2-2, with TRBD2 as a possible D gene (6 bases). The CDR3 is 14 residues long. V lost 6 bases, J lost 3 bases, and 11 bases lay in between. CDR1 is MNHEY, CDR2 SVGAGI, per germline. The CDR3 region is CASRQAGYTGELFF. In DNA, the CDR3 is TGTGCCAGCAGACAAGCGGGCTACACCGGGGAGCTGTTTTTT.

V and J are TRBV19 and TRBJ2-4; no definite D call. Trimming stripped 2 bases from V and 3 bases from J, with 8 bases between. Germline loops: CDR1 LNHDA, CDR2 SQIVND (reference sequence). The CDR3 length is 14 residues. The CDR3 loop is CASSIQDLKNIQYF. CDR3 coding DNA: TGTGCCAGTAGTATACAGGACCTCAAAAACATTCAGTACTTC.

The chain carries TRBV7-2 and TRBJ1-5; D call uncertain. Germline V gene sequence: CDR1 SGHTA, CDR2 FQGNSA. The CDR3 totals 13 residues. Trimming removed 5 bases at V and 5 bases at J, with 10 bases between. Written as DNA, the CDR3 is TGTGCCAGCAGCGCAAACGGGGATCAGCCCCAGCATTTT. Translated: CASSANGDQPQHF.

The chain joins TRBV5-4 to TRBJ1-2, with D perhaps matching TRBD1 (5 bases). The CDR3 totals 16 residues. Germline values: CDR1 SGHNT, CDR2 YYREEE (reference sequence). V was cut by 4 bases and J by 3 bases, with 19 bases left in between. CDR3 region: CASSPRTPLKDYGYTF. CDR3 nucleotide sequence: TGTGCCAGCAGCCCTAGGACACCACTGAAGGACTATGGCTACACCTTC.

The sample holds one count of this clone. J is TRBJ2-3 and V is TRBV27; D not resolved. Per the germline V gene, CDR1 is MNHEY and CDR2 is SMNVEV (reference sequence). V gave up 5 bases and J gave up 6 bases, with 15 bases separating them. The CDR3 spans 14 residues. The CDR3 is CASSNIGRTDTQYF. The CDR3 region has the DNA TGTGCCAGCAGTAATATTGGACGGACGGATACGCAGTATTTT.

This clone was counted a single time. The chain carries TRBV7-2 and TRBJ1-2; TRBD1 matches at 8 bases. The CDR3 covers 14 residues. Trimming removed 3 bases from V and 4 bases from J; junction bases left unmatched: 4. Germline assignment: CDR1 SGHTA and CDR2 FQGNSA. DNA for the CDR3: TGTGCCAGCAGCTTCGACAGGGGTGGCTATGGCTACACCTTC. This codes for CASSFDRGGYGYTF.

The V gene is TRBV18, the J gene TRBJ2-5; D uncertain. Germline lookup yields CDR1 KGHSH and CDR2 LQKENI. This CDR3 is built from 13 residues. Trimming shortened V by 3 bases and J by 2 bases, and 7 bases separated the two germline ends. The CDR3 coding sequence is TGTGCCAGCTCACCCCCCCCTCAAGAGACCCAGTACTTC. Translation: CASSPPPQETQYF.

The genes are TRBV2 and TRBJ2-5, with D perhaps matching TRBD2 (6 bases). V lost 5 bases and J lost 3, with 10 bases in between. The CDR3 is 13 residues long. Germline V lookup: CDR1 SNHLY, CDR2 FYNNEI. CDR3 loop: CASSRDLEETQYF. The CDR3 bases are TGTGCCAGCAGTAGGGACTTGGAAGAGACCCAGTACTTC.

The chain has TRBV2 and TRBJ2-3; unclear D gene. Trimming cost V 2 bases and J 6 bases, with 12 bases left between them. Per the germline V gene, CDR1 is SNHLY and CDR2 is FYNNEI. This CDR3 region has 14 residues. The CDR3 sequence: CASSELSGRDTQYF. DNA for the CDR3: TGTGCCAGCAGTGAATTATCCGGGCGGGATACGCAGTATTTT.

This rearrangement joins TRBV6-6 to TRBJ2-7, with 7 bases fitting TRBD1. The ends lost 7 bases at V and 2 bases at J; junction bases unmatched: 11. Germline V CDR1 and CDR2: MNHNY, SVGAGI (reference sequence). This CDR3 contains 15 residues. DNA for the CDR3: TGTGCCAGCATCCAGACCAGGGGGTGGCCCTACGAGCAGTACTTC. It specifies CASIQTRGWPYEQYF.

The chain combines TRBV29-1 with TRBJ2-2, with TRBD2 identical over 15 bases. Looked up from germline, CDR1 is SQVTM and CDR2 is ANQGSEA. The V segment lost 6 bases and the J segment 6 bases; nucleotides outside the gene matches: 2. The CDR3 runs 14 residues. The CDR3 sequence is CSVRTSGRAGELFF. The DNA of the CDR3 is TGCAGCGTACGGACTAGCGGGAGGGCCGGGGAGCTGTTTTTT.

The chain recombines TRBV9 with TRBJ2-3; the D is unclear. Germline V gives CDR1 SGDLS, CDR2 YYNGEE. This CDR3 region has 12 residues. The ends were cut back, 2 bases at V and 4 bases at J, with 5 bases in the middle. CDR3 DNA: TGTGCCAGCAGCGTCTCAGCAGATACGCAGTATTTT. Translated: CASSVSADTQYF.

The chain carries TRBV4-1 and TRBJ1-5, with 7 bases that match TRBD1. Trimming at V came to 1 base and at J to 1 base, leaving 7 bases not matched to a gene. CDR3 length equals 17 residues. The V gene's germline CDR1 is MGHRA and CDR2 YSYEKL. CDR3 sequence (DNA): TGCGCCAGCAGCCAAGGGGGAGGGGGCTGGAGCAATCAGCCCCAGCATTTT. It translates to CASSQGGGGWSNQPQHF.

V and J are TRBV18 and TRBJ1-2; D is perhaps TRBD1 (5 bases). This CDR3 region has 16 residues. The germline V gene has CDR1 KGHSH and CDR2 LQKENI. Trimming cost V 0 bases and J 0 bases, with 11 bases left between them. CDR3 DNA sequence: TGTGCCAGCTCACCACCGGAAACAGGAGCTAACTATGGCTACACCTTC. Amino acid sequence: CASSPPETGANYGYTF.

The chain is built from TRBV19 and TRBJ2-3; tentative D call: TRBD1 (5 bases). Germline V lookup: CDR1 LNHDA, CDR2 SQIVND (reference sequence). The germline V and J ends were trimmed by 1 base and 6 bases, with 17 bases remaining between them. This CDR3 comprises 16 residues. The CDR3 sequence is CASSIGDSQLKDTQYF. In DNA form, the CDR3 reads TGTGCCAGTAGTATAGGTGACAGCCAGCTCAAGGATACGCAGTATTTT.

V gene TRBV4-3 combines with J gene TRBJ1-1, with 11 bases aligning to TRBD1. This CDR3 has 16 residues. Germline V lookup: CDR1 LGHNA, CDR2 YSLEER. Unmatched junction bases numbered 5, after V lost 4 bases and J lost 1 base. The CDR3 sequence is CASSPGTGGRNTEAFF. CDR3 DNA sequence: TGCGCCAGCAGCCCGGGGACAGGGGGGAGGAACACTGAAGCTTTCTTT.

The J gene is TRBJ1-1, the V gene TRBV6-5; D is ambiguous. Germline V gives CDR1 MNHEY, CDR2 SVGAGI. The CDR3 sequence is 11 residues long. The V end was cut by 9 bases, the J end by 2 bases, with 7 bases between. The CDR3 DNA reads TGTGCCAGTGCCGGAAACACTGAAGCTTTCTTT. Translated, it gives CASAGNTEAFF.

The V call is TRBV5-1, the J call TRBJ2-2; perhaps TRBD1 as D (5 bases). Trimming cost V 0 bases and J 6 bases, with 12 bases left between them. Germline V gives CDR1 SGHRS, CDR2 YFSETQ. The CDR3 contains 15 residues. The CDR3 DNA reads as TGCGCCAGCAGCTTGGTTGCAGGGCAGGCCGGGGAGCTGTTTTTT. This sequence encodes CASSLVAGQAGELFF.

The genes are TRBV18 and TRBJ2-7; D is undetermined. The germline V and J ends were trimmed by 0 bases and 1 base, with 7 bases remaining between them. The V gene's germline CDR1 is KGHSH and CDR2 LQKENI. The CDR3 loop spans 14 amino acids. The DNA of the CDR3 is TGTGCCAGCTCACCACCGACACCTTCCTACGAGCAGTACTTC. Its protein product is CASSPPTPSYEQYF.

V gene TRBV15 combines with J gene TRBJ1-1; no clear D gene. In germline, CDR1 is LNHNV, CDR2 YYDKDF (reference sequence). The V and J ends lost 4 bases and 1 base respectively, with 13 bases between them. This CDR3 has 15 amino acids. The CDR3 protein is CATSTWEVRNTEAFF. The CDR3 nucleotides read TGTGCCACCAGCACCTGGGAGGTGAGGAACACTGAAGCTTTCTTT.